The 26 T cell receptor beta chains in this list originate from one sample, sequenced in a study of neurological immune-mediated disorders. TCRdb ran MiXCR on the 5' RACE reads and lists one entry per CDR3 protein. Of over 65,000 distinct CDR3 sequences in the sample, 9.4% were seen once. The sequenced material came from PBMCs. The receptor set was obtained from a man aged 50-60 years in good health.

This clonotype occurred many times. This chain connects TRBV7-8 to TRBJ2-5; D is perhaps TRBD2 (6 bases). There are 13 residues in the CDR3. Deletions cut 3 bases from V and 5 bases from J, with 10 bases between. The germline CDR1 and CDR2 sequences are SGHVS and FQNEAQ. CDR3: CASSFGEAETQYF. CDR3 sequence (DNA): TGTGCCAGCAGCTTCGGGGAGGCCGAGACCCAGTACTTC.

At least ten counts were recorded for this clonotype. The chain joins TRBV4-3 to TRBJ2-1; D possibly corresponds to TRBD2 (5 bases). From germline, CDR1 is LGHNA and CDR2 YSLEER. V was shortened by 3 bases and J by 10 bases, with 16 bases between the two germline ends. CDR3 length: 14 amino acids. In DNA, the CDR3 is TGCGCCAGCAGCCAGGAAAAAGGGTCGGGGGAGCAGTTCTTC. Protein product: CASSQEKGSGEQFF.

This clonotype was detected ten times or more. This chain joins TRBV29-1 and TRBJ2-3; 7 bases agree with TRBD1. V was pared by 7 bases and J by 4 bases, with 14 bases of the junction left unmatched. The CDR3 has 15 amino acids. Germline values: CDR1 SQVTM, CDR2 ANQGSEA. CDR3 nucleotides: TGCAGCGCCCACCACCGAGGGGGCCTCTCAGATACGCAGTATTTT. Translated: CSAHHRGGLSDTQYF.

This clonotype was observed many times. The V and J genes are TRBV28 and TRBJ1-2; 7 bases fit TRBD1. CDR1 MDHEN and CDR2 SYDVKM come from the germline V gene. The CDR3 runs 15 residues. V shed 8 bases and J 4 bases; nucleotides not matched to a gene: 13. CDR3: CASFPGQATFYGYTF. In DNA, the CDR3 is TGTGCCAGCTTCCCCGGACAGGCGACTTTCTATGGCTACACCTTC.

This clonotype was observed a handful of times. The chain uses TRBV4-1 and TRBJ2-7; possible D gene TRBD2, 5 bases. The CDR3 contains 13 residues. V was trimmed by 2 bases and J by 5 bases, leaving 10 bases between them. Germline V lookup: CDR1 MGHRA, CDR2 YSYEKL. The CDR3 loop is CASSQTTRNEQYF. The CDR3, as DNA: TGCGCCAGCAGCCAAACTACTAGAAACGAGCAGTACTTC.

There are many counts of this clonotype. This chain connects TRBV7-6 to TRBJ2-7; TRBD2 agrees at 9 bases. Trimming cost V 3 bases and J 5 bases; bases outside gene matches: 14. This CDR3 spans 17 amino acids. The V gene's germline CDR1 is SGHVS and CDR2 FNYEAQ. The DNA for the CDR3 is TGTGCCAGCAGCTTTTCGGTAGCGGGGGACCCCGGGGACGAGCAGTACTTC. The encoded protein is CASSFSVAGDPGDEQYF.

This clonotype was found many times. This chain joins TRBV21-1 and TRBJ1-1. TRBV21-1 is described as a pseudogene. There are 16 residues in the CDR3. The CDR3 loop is CASSKASEGRPSEAFF. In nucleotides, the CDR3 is TGTGCCAGCAGCAAAGCGAGTGAGGGCAGGCCGTCTGAAGCTTTCTTT.

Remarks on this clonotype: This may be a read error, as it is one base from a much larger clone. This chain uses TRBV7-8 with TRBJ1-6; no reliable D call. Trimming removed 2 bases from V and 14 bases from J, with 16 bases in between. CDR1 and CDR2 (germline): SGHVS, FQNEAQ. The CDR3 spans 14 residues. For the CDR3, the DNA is TGTGCCAGCAGCTTATTCAAACGGGAGATGACCCTCCACTTT. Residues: CASSLFKREMTLHF.

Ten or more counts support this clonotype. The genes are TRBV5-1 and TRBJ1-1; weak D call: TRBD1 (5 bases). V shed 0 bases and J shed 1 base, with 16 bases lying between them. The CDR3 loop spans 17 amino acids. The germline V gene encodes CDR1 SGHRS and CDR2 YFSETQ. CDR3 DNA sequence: TGCGCCAGCAGCTTGGAGTCCCTAGGGGCTTGGAACACTGAAGCTTTCTTT. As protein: CASSLESLGAWNTEAFF.

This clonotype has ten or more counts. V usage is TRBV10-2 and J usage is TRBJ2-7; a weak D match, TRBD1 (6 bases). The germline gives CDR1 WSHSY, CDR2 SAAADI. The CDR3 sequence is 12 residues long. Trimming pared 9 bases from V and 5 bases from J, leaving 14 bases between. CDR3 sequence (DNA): TGCGCCAGTTCAGACAGGTACAACGAGCAGTACTTC. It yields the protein CASSDRYNEQYF.

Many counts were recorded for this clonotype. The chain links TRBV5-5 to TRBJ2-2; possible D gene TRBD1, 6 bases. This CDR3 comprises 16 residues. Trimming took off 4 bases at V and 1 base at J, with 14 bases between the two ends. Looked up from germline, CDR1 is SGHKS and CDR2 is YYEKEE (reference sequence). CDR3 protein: CASSPLPRGNTGELFF. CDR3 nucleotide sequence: TGTGCCAGCAGCCCCCTTCCCAGGGGGAACACCGGGGAGCTGTTTTTT. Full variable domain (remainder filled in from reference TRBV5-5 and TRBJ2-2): DAGVTQSPTHLIKTRGQQVTLRCSPISGHKSVSWYQQVLGQGPQFIFQYYEKEERGRGNFPDRFSARQFPNYSSELNVNALLLGDSALYLCASSPLPRGNTGELFFGEGSRLTVL.

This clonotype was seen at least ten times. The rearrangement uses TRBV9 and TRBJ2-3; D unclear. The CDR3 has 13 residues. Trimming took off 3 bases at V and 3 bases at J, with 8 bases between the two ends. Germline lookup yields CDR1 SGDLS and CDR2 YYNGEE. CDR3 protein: CASSGWGTDTQYF. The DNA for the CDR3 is TGTGCCAGCAGCGGATGGGGTACAGATACGCAGTATTTT.

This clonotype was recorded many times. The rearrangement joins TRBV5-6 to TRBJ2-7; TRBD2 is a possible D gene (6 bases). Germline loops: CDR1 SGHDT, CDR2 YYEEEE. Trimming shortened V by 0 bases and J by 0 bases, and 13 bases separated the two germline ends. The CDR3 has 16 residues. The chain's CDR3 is CASSLAGSGSSYEQYF. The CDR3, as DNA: TGTGCCAGCAGCTTGGCGGGTAGCGGATCCTCCTACGAGCAGTACTTC.

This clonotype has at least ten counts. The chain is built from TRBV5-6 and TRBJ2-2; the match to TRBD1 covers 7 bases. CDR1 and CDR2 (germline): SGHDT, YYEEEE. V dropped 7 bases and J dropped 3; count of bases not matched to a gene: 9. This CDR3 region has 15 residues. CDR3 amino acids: CASGETGSDTGELFF. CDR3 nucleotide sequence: TGTGCCAGCGGAGAGACAGGGTCTGACACCGGGGAGCTGTTTTTT.

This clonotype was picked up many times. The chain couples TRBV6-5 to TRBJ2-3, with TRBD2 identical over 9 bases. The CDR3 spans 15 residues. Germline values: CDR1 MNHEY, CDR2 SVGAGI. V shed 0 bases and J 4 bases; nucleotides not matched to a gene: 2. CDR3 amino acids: CASSYSAGGPDTQYF. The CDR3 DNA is TGTGCCAGCAGTTACTCTGCGGGAGGGCCAGATACGCAGTATTTT.

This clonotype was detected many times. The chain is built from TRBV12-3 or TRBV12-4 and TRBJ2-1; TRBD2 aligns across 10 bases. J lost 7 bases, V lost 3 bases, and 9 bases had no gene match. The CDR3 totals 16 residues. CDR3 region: CASSFQAGGPGNEQFF. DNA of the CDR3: TGTGCCAGCAGTTTCCAAGCGGGGGGGCCCGGTAATGAGCAGTTCTTC.

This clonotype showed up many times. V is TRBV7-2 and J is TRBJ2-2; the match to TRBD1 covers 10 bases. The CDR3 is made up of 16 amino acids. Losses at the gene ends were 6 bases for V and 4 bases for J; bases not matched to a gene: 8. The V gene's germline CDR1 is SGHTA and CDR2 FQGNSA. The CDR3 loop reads CASRSGTGDPTGELFF. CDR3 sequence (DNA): TGTGCCAGCAGGTCCGGGACAGGGGATCCCACCGGGGAGCTGTTTTTT.

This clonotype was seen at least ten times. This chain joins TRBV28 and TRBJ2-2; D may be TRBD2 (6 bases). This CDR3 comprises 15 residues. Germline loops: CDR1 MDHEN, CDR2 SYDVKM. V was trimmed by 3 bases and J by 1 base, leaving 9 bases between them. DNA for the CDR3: TGTGCCAGCAGTTTGTGGCGGGGGAACACCGGGGAGCTGTTTTTT. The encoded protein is CASSLWRGNTGELFF.

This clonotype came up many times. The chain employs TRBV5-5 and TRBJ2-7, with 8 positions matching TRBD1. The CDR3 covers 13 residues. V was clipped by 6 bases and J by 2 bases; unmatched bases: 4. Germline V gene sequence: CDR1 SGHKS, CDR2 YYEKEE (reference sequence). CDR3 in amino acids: CASTGQATYEQYF. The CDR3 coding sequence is TGTGCCAGCACGGGACAGGCGACCTACGAGCAGTACTTC.

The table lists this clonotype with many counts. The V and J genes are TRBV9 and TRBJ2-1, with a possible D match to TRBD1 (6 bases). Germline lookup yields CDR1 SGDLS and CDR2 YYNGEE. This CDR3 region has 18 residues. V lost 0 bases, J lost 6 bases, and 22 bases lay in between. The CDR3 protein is CASSVAGKGAPQGNEQFF. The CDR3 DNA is TGTGCCAGCAGCGTAGCAGGGAAAGGGGCCCCACAGGGCAATGAGCAGTTCTTC.

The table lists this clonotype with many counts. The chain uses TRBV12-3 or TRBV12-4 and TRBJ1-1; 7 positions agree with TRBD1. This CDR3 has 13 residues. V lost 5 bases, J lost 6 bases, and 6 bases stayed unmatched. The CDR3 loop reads CASSRQGVAEAFF. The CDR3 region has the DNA TGTGCCAGCAGTCGACAGGGTGTAGCTGAAGCTTTCTTT.

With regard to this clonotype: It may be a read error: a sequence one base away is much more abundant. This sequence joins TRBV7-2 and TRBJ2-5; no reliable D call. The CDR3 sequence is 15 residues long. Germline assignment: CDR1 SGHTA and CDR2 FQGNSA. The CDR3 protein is CVSSLLGFAPETQYF. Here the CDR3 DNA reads TGTGTCAGCAGCTTACTCGGATTCGCCCCGGAGACCCAGTACTTC.

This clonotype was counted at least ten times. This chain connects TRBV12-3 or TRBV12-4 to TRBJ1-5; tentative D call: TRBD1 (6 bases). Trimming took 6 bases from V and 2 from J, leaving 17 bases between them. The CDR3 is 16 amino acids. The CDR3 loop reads CASSTSRGPGNQPQHF. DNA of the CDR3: TGTGCCAGCAGCACGTCCAGGGGTCCTGGCAATCAGCCCCAGCATTTT.

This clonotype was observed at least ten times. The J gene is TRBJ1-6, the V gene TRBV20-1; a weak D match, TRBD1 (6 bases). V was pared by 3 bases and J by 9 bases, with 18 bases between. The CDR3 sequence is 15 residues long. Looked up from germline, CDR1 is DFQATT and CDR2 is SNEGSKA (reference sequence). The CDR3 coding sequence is TGCAGTGCTAGGCCAAAGCAGGGGCTGGGTTCACCCCTCCACTTT. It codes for CSARPKQGLGSPLHF.

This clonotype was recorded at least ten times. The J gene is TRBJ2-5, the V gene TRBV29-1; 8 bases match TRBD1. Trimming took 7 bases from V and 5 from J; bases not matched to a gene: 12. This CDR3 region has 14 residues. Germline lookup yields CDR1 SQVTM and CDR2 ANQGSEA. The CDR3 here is CSARGLLAAETQYF. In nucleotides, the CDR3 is TGCAGCGCCAGGGGGCTATTGGCTGCGGAGACCCAGTACTTC.

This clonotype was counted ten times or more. CDR3 DNA: TGTGCCAGCAGGCCGCATTTAGGAGGCTACACCTTC. It encodes CASRPHLGGYTF. V and J are TRBV12-3 or TRBV12-4 and TRBJ1-2; no clear D. The ends were cut back, 6 bases at V and 8 bases at J, with 13 bases in the middle. This CDR3 contains 12 residues.